The clone carrying this T cell receptor (beta chain) was observed a handful of times. The sample comes from a study of blood T cells in healthy people across ages. The authors ran a second PCR of 7 to 11 cycles using a sample-barcoded 5' primer and a J-beta primer mix. TCRdb called the 5' RACE reads again in MiXCR, with one record for every CDR3 protein. The table includes around 780,000 distinct CDR3 sequences, roughly 26% detected once. This CDR3 region has 16 residues. CDR1 and CDR2 from the germline V gene are SGHTA and FQGNSA. V lost 1 base and J lost 2, with 12 bases in between. The data also belong to a second study, concerning T cells of mothers and their children. That paper adds: Mothers yielded over 8 million CDR3 reads, children some 2.8 million each.

Sequencing input: blood. The receptor was derived from a boy aged 5 to 17 in good health. This chain connects TRBV7-2 to TRBJ2-1; D gene uncertain. CDR3 in DNA: TGTGCCAGCAGCTTAGGCGCAGAGTCCACCTACAATGAGCAGTTCTTC. Its translation: CASSLGAESTYNEQFF.